These T cell receptor beta chains were read from a single sample in a study of blood T cell repertoires in COVID-19. Libraries were prepared by immunoSEQ multiplex PCR; TCRdb keeps only in-frame clonotypes and omits some of them. The sample yields 150,000 to 190,000 clones, 70% to 90% seen once. The specimen sequenced was peripheral blood. Receptor source: a woman aged 55-70 years with COVID-19, enrolled during active disease. Each CDR3 is given with its conserved first and last residue. D genes are given only for firm matches. Not all rows give a size; the values are once, few, many and, for expanded clones, a class.

d_call | j_call | clone_size | v_call | cdr3_nt | cdr3_aa
NA | TRBJ2-5 | NA | TRBV7-3 | TGTGCCAGCAGCCAATGGGGGGTTCAAGAGACCCAGTACTTC | CASSQWGVQETQYF
TRBD1 | TRBJ2-3 | NA | TRBV29-1 | TGCAGCGTTGCCCATGTGATGGTACCGGGACAGGGGTCAGATACGCAGTATTTT | CSVAHVMVPGQGSDTQYF
TRBD1 | TRBJ1-1 | NA | TRBV7-9 | TGTGCCAGCAGCTCGATCGTCGGGACAGGGAGCACTGAAGCTTTCTTT | CASSSIVGTGSTEAFF
NA | TRBJ2-1 | once | TRBV6-5 | TGTGCCAGCAGTTACTCCATGTCCAATGAGCAGTTCTTC | CASSYSMSNEQFF
TRBD1 | TRBJ1-1 | NA | TRBV19 | TGTGCCAGTAGTCCGGACAGGGGGGTCGGGGAAGCTTTCTTT | CASSPDRGVGEAFF
TRBD1 | TRBJ2-3 | NA | TRBV7-9 | TGTGCCAGCAAATCAGGGACAGCTAGCACAGATACGCAGTATTTT | CASKSGTASTDTQYF
TRBD1 | TRBJ2-2 | NA | TRBV6-5 | TGTGCCAGCAGTTCTCGACAGGGGCTCACCGGGGAGCTGTTTTTT | CASSSRQGLTGELFF
NA | TRBJ1-4 | NA | TRBV3-1/TRBV3-2 | TGTGCCAGCAAACCTCGGTCCTTGGCTAATGAAAAACTGTTTTTT | CASKPRSLANEKLFF
NA | TRBJ2-1 | NA | TRBV5-4 | TGTGCCAGCAGCTTCGGGGGGCCCTCCTACAATGAGCAGTTCTTC | CASSFGGPSYNEQFF
NA | TRBJ1-4 | NA | TRBV5-1 | TGCGCCAGCAGCTTGGCTGCCAGGGGTAGAGAAAAACTGTTTTTT | CASSLAARGREKLFF
NA | TRBJ1-1 | few | TRBV5-1 | TGCGCCAGCAGCTTGGCCCCCGAGAAAAACACTGAAGCTTTCTTT | CASSLAPEKNTEAFF
TRBD1 | TRBJ1-2 | once | TRBV19 | TGTGCCAGTAGTGTCGGACAGGGGAGCTATGGCTACACCTTC | CASSVGQGSYGYTF
NA | TRBJ2-1 | few | TRBV9 | TGTGCCAGCAGCGTAGTTGGGTGGGCCCCGCCGGGGACAAAGGATGAGCAGTTCTTC | CASSVVGWAPPGTKDEQFF
NA | TRBJ1-4 | NA | TRBV3-1/TRBV3-2 | TGTGCCAGCAGCCAAGAGGCAGTTGCAACTAATGAAAAACTGTTTTTT | CASSQEAVATNEKLFF
TRBD1 | TRBJ2-2 | few | TRBV7-8 | TGTGCCAGCAGCTTCCGGGACAGCAGGACCGGGGAGCTGTTTTTT | CASSFRDSRTGELFF
TRBD1 | TRBJ1-6 | NA | TRBV9 | TGTGCCAGCAGCGCCCGGGACAGCACTCTGAATAATTCACCCCTCCACTTT | CASSARDSTLNNSPLHF
NA | TRBJ1-6 | once | TRBV14 | TGTGCCAGCAGCCAAGTGGGGGGTGGGCTGAAGAATTCACCCCTCCACTTT | CASSQVGGGLKNSPLHF
NA | TRBJ1-1 | NA | TRBV30 | TGTGCCTGGAGTCCCCCTTTACCTGACACAAGAACACTGAACGGGGTCTGGGGTTTCTTT | CAWSPPLPDTRTLNGVWGFF
NA | TRBJ1-2 | NA | TRBV29-1 | TGCAGCGTTTCAGGGGTAGGCTATGGCTACACCTTC | CSVSGVGYGYTF
TRBD1 | TRBJ1-1 | NA | TRBV19 | TGTGCCAGTAGTATTGATGGACAGGGGGCGGGAGGACGAAAAACTGAAGCTTTCTTT | CASSIDGQGAGGRKTEAFF
NA | TRBJ2-1 | NA | TRBV3-1/TRBV3-2 | TGTGCCAGCAGCCTCGTGGGAGAGAATGAGCAGTTCTTC | CASSLVGENEQFF
NA | TRBJ1-1 | few | TRBV2 | TGTGCCAGCAGGGCCGGACAGACTCTTCCCGAAGCTTTCTTT | CASRAGQTLPEAFF
TRBD2 | TRBJ2-2 | once | TRBV2 | TGTGCCAGCAGTTCCGGGACTAGCGGGACCGGGGAGCTGTTTTTT | CASSSGTSGTGELFF
NA | TRBJ2-6 | NA | TRBV3-1/TRBV3-2 | TGTGCCAGCAGCCAAGAGGTAGGGGGAAGCTCTGGGGCCAACGTCCTGACTTTC | CASSQEVGGSSGANVLTF
NA | TRBJ1-1 | NA | TRBV5-1 | TGCGCCAGCAGCGCCGCCGGGGGAGGGACTGAAGCTTTCTTT | CASSAAGGGTEAFF
NA | TRBJ2-2 | NA | TRBV5-1 | TGCGCCAGCAGCCTGGCCCTGGTTCAAGGGGCCGGGGAGCTGTTTTTT | CASSLALVQGAGELFF
TRBD2 | TRBJ2-7 | NA | TRBV6-5 | TGTGCCAGCGCCAAATCTTGGGGGACTACCTACGAGCAGTACTTC | CASAKSWGTTYEQYF
TRBD2 | TRBJ2-1 | NA | TRBV29-1 | TGCAGCGTCTTGGGACTAGCGGTTACCTACAATGAGCAGTTCTTC | CSVLGLAVTYNEQFF
TRBD1 | TRBJ1-2 | NA | TRBV7-8 | TGTGCCAGCAGCTTACTATTGGGGACAGGGGGTATGGGCTACACCTTC | CASSLLLGTGGMGYTF